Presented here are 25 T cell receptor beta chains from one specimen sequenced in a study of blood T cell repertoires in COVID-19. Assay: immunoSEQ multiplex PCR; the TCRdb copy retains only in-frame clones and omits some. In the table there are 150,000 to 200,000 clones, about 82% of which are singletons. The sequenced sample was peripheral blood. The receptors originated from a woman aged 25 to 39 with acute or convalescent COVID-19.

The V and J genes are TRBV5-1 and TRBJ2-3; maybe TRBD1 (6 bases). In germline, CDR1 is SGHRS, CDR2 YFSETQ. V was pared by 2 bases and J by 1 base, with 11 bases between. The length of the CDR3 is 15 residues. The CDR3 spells CASSFQGRGTDTQYF. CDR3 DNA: TGCGCCAGCAGCTTCCAGGGGCGCGGCACAGATACGCAGTATTTT.

The CDR3 region is CASSLVRGRAFF. DNA for the CDR3: TGTGCCAGCAGTTTGGTGCGGGGGAGGGCTTTCTTT. The rearrangement links TRBV28 to TRBJ1-1, with a possible D match to TRBD1 (5 bases). This CDR3 spans 12 amino acids. Trimming took off 3 bases at V and 11 bases at J, with 13 bases between the two ends. Germline lookup yields CDR1 MDHEN and CDR2 SYDVKM.

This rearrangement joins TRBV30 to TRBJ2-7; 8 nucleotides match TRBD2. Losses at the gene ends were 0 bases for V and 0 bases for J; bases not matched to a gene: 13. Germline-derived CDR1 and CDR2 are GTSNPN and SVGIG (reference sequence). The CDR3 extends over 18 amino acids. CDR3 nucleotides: TGTGCCTGGAGTGTCCTAACTAGCGGCCGACCTACCTCCTACGAGCAGTACTTC. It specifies CAWSVLTSGRPTSYEQYF.

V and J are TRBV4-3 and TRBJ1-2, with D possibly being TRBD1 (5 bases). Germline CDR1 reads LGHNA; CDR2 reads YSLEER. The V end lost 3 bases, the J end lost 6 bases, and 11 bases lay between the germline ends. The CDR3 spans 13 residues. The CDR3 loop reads CASSHEGGDGYTF. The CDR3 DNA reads TGCGCCAGCAGCCATGAGGGAGGGGATGGCTACACCTTC.

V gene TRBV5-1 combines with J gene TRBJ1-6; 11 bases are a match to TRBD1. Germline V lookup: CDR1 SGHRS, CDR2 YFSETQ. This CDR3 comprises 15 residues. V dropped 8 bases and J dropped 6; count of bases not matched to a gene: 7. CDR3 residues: CASQSGTGGNSPLHF. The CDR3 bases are TGCGCCAGTCAAAGCGGGACAGGGGGTAATTCACCCCTCCACTTT.

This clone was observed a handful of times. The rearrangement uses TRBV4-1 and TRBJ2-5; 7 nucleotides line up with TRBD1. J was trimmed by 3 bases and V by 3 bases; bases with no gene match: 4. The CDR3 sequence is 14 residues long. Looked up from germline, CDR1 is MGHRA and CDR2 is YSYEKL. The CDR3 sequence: CASSQEGTEETQYF. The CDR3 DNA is TGCGCCAGCAGCCAGGAAGGGACAGAAGAGACCCAGTACTTC.

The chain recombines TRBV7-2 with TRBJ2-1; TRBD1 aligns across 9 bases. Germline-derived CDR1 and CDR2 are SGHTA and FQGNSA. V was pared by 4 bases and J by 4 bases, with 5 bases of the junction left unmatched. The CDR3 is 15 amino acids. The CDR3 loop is CASSSDRGRYNEQFF. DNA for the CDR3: TGTGCCAGCAGCTCGGACAGGGGTAGATACAATGAGCAGTTCTTC.

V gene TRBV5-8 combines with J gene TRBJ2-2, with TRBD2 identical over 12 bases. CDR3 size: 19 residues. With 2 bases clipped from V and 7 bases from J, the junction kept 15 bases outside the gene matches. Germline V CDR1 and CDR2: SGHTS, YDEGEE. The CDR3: CASSLLRDLAGGPNGELFF. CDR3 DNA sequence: TGTGCCAGCAGCTTATTACGGGACCTAGCGGGAGGGCCTAACGGGGAGCTGTTTTTT.

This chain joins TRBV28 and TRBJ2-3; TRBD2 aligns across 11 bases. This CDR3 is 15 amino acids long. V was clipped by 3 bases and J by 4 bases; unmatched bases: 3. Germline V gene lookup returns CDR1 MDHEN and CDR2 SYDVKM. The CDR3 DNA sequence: TGTGCCAGCAGTTTTAGCGGGAGGGCGGCAGATACGCAGTATTTT. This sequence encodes CASSFSGRAADTQYF.

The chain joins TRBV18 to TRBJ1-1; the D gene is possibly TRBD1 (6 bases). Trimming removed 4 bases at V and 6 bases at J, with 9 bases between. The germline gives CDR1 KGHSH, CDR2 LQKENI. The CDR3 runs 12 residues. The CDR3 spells CASSRRQAEAFF. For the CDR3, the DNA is TGTGCCAGCTCACGTAGACAGGCTGAAGCTTTCTTT. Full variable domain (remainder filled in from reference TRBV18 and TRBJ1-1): NAGVMQNPRHLVRRRGQEARLRCSPMKGHSHVYWYRQLPEEGLKFMVYLQKENIIDESGMPKERFSAEFPKEGPSILRIQQVVRGDSAAYFCASSRRQAEAFFGQGTRLTVV.

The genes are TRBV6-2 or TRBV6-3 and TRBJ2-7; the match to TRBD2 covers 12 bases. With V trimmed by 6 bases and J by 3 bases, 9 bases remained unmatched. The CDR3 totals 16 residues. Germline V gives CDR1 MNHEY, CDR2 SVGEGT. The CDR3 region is CASRPRLAGEGYEQYF. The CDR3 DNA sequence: TGTGCCAGCAGACCTCGACTAGCGGGGGAGGGCTACGAGCAGTACTTC.

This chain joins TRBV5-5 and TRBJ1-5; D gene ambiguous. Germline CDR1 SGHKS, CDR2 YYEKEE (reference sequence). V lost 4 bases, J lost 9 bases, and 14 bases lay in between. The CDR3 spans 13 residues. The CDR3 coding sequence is TGTGCCAGCAGCGCGAGCCCCGATTTGCCCCAGCATTTT. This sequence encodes CASSASPDLPQHF.

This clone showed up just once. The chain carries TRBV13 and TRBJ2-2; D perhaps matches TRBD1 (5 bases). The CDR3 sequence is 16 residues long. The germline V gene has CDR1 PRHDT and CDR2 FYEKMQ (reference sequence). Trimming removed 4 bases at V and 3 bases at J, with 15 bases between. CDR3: CASSSDTRSYTGELFF. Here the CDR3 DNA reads TGTGCCAGCAGCTCGGACACCCGCTCCTACACCGGGGAGCTGTTTTTT.

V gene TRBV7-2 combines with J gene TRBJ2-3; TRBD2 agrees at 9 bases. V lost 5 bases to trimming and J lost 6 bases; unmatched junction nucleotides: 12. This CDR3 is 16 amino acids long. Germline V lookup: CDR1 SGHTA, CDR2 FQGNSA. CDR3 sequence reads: CASSQHSGGSGDTQYF. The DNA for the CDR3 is TGTGCCAGCAGCCAGCATAGCGGGGGCTCCGGGGATACGCAGTATTTT.

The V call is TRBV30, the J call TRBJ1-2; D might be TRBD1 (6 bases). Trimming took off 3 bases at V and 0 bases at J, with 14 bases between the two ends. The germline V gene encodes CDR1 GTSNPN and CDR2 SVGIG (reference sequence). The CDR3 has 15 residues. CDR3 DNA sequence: TGTGCCTGGAGGCCGGGACAATATTCTAACTATGGCTACACCTTC. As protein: CAWRPGQYSNYGYTF.

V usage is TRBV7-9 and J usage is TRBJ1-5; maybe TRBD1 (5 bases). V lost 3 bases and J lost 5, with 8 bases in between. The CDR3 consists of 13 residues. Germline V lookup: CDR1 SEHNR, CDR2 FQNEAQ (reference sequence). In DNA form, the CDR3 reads TGTGCCAGCAGCTTCGGGGGAGATCAGCCCCAGCATTTT. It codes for CASSFGGDQPQHF.

CDR3 nucleotides: TGTGCCACCAGCAGAAGCGGGAGCCGACACCAAGAGACCCAGTACTTC. Translating gives CATSRSGSRHQETQYF. The chain links TRBV15 to TRBJ2-5, with 8 bases lining up with TRBD2. The CDR3 length is 16 residues. The junction had 5 bases not matched to a gene; V was cut back by 2 bases and J by 0 bases. Per the germline V gene, CDR1 is LNHNV and CDR2 is YYDKDF (reference sequence).

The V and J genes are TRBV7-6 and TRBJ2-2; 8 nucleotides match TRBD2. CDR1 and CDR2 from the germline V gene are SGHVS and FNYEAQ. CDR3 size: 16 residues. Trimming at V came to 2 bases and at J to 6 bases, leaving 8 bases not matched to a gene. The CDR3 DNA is TGTGCCAGCAGCTTAAGAGCGGGAGAAAGGTCCGGGGAGCTGTTTTTT. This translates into CASSLRAGERSGELFF.

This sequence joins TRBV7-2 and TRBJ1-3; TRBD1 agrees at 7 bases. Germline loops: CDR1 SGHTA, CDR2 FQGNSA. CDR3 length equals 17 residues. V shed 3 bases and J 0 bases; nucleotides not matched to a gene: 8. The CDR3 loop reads CASSFFQGVDSGNTIYF. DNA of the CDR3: TGTGCCAGCAGCTTTTTCCAGGGGGTGGACTCTGGAAACACCATATATTTT.

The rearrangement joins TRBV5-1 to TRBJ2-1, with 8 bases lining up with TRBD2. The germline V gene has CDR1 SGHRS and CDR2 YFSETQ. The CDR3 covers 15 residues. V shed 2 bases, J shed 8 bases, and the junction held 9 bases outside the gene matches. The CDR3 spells CASSFGREGRHEQFF. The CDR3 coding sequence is TGCGCCAGCAGCTTCGGACGGGAGGGCCGCCATGAGCAGTTCTTC.

CDR3 bases: TGTGCCAGCAGCGTAGGGGGAGGATTCTATGGCTACACCTTC. Its protein product is CASSVGGGFYGYTF. The chain recombines TRBV9 with TRBJ1-2, with D hard to call. V shed 0 bases and J shed 4 bases, with 10 bases lying between them. This CDR3 is built from 14 residues. The germline gives CDR1 SGDLS, CDR2 YYNGEE.

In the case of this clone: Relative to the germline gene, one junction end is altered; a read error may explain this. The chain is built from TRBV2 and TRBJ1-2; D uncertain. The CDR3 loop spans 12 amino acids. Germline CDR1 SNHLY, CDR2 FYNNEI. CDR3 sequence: CASSERNFGYTF. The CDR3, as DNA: TGTGCCAGCAGTGAAAGAAACTTTGGCTACACCTTC. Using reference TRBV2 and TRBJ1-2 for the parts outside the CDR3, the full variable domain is EPEVTQTPSHQVTQMGQEVILRCVPISNHLYFYWYRQILGQKVEFLVSFYNNEISEKSEIFDDQFSVERPDGSNFTLKIRSTKLEDSAMYFCASSERNFGYTFGSGTRLTVV.

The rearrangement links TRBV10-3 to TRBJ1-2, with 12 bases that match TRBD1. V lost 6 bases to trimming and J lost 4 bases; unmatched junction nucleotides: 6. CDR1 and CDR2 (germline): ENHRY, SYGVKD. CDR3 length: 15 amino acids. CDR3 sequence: CAIRGDRGPGYGYTF. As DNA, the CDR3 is TGTGCCATCAGGGGGGACAGGGGGCCGGGCTATGGCTACACCTTC.

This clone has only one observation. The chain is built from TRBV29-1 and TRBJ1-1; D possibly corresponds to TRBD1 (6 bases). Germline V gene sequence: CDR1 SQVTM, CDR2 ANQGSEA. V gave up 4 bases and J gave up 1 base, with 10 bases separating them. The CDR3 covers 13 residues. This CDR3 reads CSVGGPQNTEAFF. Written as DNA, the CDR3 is TGCAGCGTTGGGGGGCCGCAGAACACTGAAGCTTTCTTT.

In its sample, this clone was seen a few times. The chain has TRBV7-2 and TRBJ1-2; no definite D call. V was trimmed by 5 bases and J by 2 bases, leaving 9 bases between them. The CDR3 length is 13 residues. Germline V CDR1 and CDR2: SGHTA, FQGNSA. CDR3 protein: CASSGRRNYGYTF. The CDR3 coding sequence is TGTGCCAGCAGCGGGCGACGGAACTATGGCTACACCTTC. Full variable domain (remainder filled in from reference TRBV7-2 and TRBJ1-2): GAGVSQSPSNKVTEKGKDVELRCDPISGHTALYWYRQSLGQGLEFLIYFQGNSAPDKSGLPSDRFSAERTGGSVSTLTIQRTQQEDSAVYLCASSGRRNYGYTFGSGTRLTVV.